Shown below are 13 T cell receptor beta chains from a single sample sequenced in a study of T cells in Graves' hyperthyroidism and ophthalmopathy. Regions amplified from RNA transcripts were the TCR beta CDR3 regions. The TCR CDR3 was amplified in a first-round RT-PCR using the HTBI primer set. Using its own MiXCR run on the multiplex PCR reads, TCRdb lists one record per CDR3 protein. The table shows 700,000 or so distinct CDR3 sequences, with about 14% occurring only once. The material sequenced was blood. These receptors originate from a woman aged 45-60 years with Graves' ophthalmopathy.

The rearrangement uses TRBV5-8 and TRBJ1-4; D possibly corresponds to TRBD1 (5 bases). The V gene's germline CDR1 is SGHTS and CDR2 YDEGEE. There are 16 residues in the CDR3. Trimming shortened V by 4 bases and J by 0 bases, and 13 bases separated the two germline ends. The DNA for the CDR3 is TGTGCCAGCAGCAAGGGACGGATTGCAACTAATGAAAAACTGTTTTTT. The encoded protein is CASSKGRIATNEKLFF.

This clonotype was counted many times. This rearrangement joins TRBV11-2 to TRBJ1-2; no reliable D call. The germline V gene has CDR1 SGHAT and CDR2 FQNNGV. The CDR3 has 14 amino acids. V was clipped by 3 bases and J by 2 bases, with 10 bases between them. The CDR3: CASSLIRRNYGYTF. In DNA, the CDR3 is TGTGCCAGCAGCTTGATTCGGCGGAACTATGGCTACACCTTC.

The J gene is TRBJ1-5, the V gene TRBV18; weak D call: TRBD1 (5 bases). This CDR3 is built from 18 residues. Germline V lookup: CDR1 KGHSH, CDR2 LQKENI. Between the trimmed V and J ends, which lost 5 bases and 0 bases, there was a span of 20 bases. CDR3 in DNA: TGTGCCAGCTCATTCACCCAGGGCCGGGGGTATAGCAATCAGCCCCAGCATTTT. Encoded protein: CASSFTQGRGYSNQPQHF.

The chain couples TRBV5-1 to TRBJ2-7; 8 nucleotides align to TRBD2. Germline V gene data show CDR1 as SGHRS and CDR2 as YFSETQ. J was trimmed by 4 bases and V by 0 bases; bases with no gene match: 12. This CDR3 contains 17 residues. Here the CDR3 reads CASSLAPVSSGRYEQYF. The CDR3 coding sequence is TGCGCCAGCAGCTTGGCCCCCGTGTCGAGCGGGAGATACGAGCAGTACTTC.

The chain uses TRBV11-2 and TRBJ1-2, with a weak D call TRBD1 (5 bases). This CDR3 region has 16 residues. Looked up from germline, CDR1 is SGHAT and CDR2 is FQNNGV. The V gene lost 4 bases and the J gene lost 0 bases, with 15 bases spanning the gap. CDR3 sequence: CASSSLTGKPNYGYTF. CDR3 nucleotide sequence: TGTGCCAGCAGCTCATTAACAGGCAAACCTAACTATGGCTACACCTTC.

At least ten counts were recorded for this clonotype. This rearrangement joins TRBV6-2 or TRBV6-3 to TRBJ1-2, with TRBD1 as a possible D gene (5 bases). The CDR3 extends over 15 amino acids. In germline, CDR1 is MNHEY, CDR2 SVGEGT. V was trimmed by 5 bases and J by 5 bases, leaving 18 bases between them. The chain's CDR3 is CASSDLTASPYGYTF. The CDR3, as DNA: TGTGCCAGCAGTGATTTGACAGCCTCCCCTTATGGCTACACCTTC.

Comments on this clonotype: One end of the junction does not line up with germline, which may come from a read error. The chain is built from TRBV20-1 and TRBJ1-5; weak D call: TRBD1 (6 bases). Germline V lookup: CDR1 DFQATT, CDR2 SNEGSKA (reference sequence). The CDR3 contains 12 residues. The CDR3 protein is CSARGGGDPQHF. The CDR3, as DNA: TGCAGTGCCAGAGGCGGGGGCGACCCCCAGCATTTT.

Comments on this clonotype: One junction end disagrees with the germline gene, perhaps due to a read error. The chain recombines TRBV7-9 with TRBJ1-1; no clear D gene. CDR3 length: 14 amino acids. Per germline, CDR1 SEHNR and CDR2 FQNEAQ (reference sequence). The CDR3 reads CASGLAGGNTEAFF. CDR3 nucleotide sequence: TGTGCCAGCGGCTTAGCTGGCGGGAACACTGAAGCTTTCTTT.

The table lists this clonotype with a few counts. The chain couples TRBV5-1 to TRBJ2-7; the match to TRBD1 covers 7 bases. The CDR3 length is 12 residues. The ends lost 5 bases at V and 6 bases at J; junction bases unmatched: 5. Germline-derived CDR1 and CDR2 are SGHRS and YFSETQ. Here the CDR3 reads CASRTGTGEQYF. The CDR3, as DNA: TGCGCCAGCAGGACAGGGACGGGCGAGCAGTACTTC.

This clonotype was seen many times. The genes are TRBV20-1 and TRBJ2-3; TRBD2 matches 11 bases. V lost 5 bases to trimming and J lost 6 bases; unmatched junction nucleotides: 10. The CDR3 loop spans 15 amino acids. Germline CDR1 DFQATT, CDR2 SNEGSKA (reference sequence). CDR3 amino acids: CSAGVAGGPGDTQYF. The CDR3 DNA reads TGCAGTGCTGGGGTAGCGGGAGGGCCTGGGGATACGCAGTATTTT.

This clonotype came up many times. The V gene is TRBV28, the J gene TRBJ2-1; D may be TRBD1 or TRBD2 (6 bases each). CDR1 is MDHEN, CDR2 SYDVKM, per germline. This CDR3 region has 15 residues. Trimming left V 2 bases short and J 3 bases short, with 11 bases between. CDR3 sequence (DNA): TGTGCCAGCAGTTTACCGGGGGCCAACTACAATGAGCAGTTCTTC. This encodes CASSLPGANYNEQFF. The complete variable domain, with remaining parts taken from reference TRBV28 and TRBJ2-1, reads DVKVTQSSRYLVKRTGEKVFLECVQDMDHENMFWYRQDPGLGLRLIYFSYDVKMKEKGDIPEGYSVSREKKERFSLILESASTNQTSMYLCASSLPGANYNEQFFGPGTRLTVL.

This clonotype was seen more than once but under ten times. This rearrangement joins TRBV6-1 to TRBJ1-4, with a tentative D call TRBD1 (5 bases). CDR3 size: 15 residues. Germline V CDR1 and CDR2: MNHNS, SASEGT. Trimming removed 0 bases at V and 10 bases at J, with 15 bases between. As DNA, the CDR3 is TGTGCCAGCAGTGAAGCGGCGCAGGGTGCTGGAAAACTGTTTTTT. This encodes CASSEAAQGAGKLFF.

This clonotype came up many times. The chain carries TRBV30 and TRBJ2-1; TRBD1 is a possible D gene (5 bases). V was clipped by 3 bases and J by 5 bases, with 14 bases between them. This CDR3 has 14 amino acids. CDR1 and CDR2 from the germline V gene are GTSNPN and SVGIG (reference sequence). The DNA of the CDR3 is TGTGCCTGGAGCAAGACAGTACGGAACAATGAGCAGTTCTTC. As protein: CAWSKTVRNNEQFF.